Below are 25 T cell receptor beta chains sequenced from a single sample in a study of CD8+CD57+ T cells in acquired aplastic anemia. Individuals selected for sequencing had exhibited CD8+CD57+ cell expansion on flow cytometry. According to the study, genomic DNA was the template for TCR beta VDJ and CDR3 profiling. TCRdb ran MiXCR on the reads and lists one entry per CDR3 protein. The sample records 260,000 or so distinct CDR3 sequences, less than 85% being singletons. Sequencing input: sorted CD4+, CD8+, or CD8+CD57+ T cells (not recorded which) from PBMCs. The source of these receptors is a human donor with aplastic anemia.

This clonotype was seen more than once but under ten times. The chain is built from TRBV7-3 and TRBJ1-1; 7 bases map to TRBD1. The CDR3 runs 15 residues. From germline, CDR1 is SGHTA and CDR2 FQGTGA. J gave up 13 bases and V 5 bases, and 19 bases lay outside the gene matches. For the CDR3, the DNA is TGTGCCAGCAGCCCTGGACAGGCCACAGATACGCAGTATTTCTTT. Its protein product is CASSPGQATDTQYFF.

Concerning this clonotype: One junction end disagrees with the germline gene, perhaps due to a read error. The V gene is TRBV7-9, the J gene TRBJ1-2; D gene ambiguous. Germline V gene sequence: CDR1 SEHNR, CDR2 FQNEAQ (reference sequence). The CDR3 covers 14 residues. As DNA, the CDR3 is TGTGCCAGCAGCGAAGTAGCAGTAAACTATGGCTTCACGTTC. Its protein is CASSEVAVNYGFTF.

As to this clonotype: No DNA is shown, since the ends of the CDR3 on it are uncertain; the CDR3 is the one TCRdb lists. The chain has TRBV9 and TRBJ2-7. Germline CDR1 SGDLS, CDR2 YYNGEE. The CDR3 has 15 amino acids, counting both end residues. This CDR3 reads CASGLAGCIQYFEYV.

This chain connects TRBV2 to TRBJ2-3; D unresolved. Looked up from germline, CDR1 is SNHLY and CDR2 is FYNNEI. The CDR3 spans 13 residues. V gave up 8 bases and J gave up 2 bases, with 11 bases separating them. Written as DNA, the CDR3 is TGTGCCAGCGGCTTAGGGCCCACAGATACGCAGTATTTT. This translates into CASGLGPTDTQYF.

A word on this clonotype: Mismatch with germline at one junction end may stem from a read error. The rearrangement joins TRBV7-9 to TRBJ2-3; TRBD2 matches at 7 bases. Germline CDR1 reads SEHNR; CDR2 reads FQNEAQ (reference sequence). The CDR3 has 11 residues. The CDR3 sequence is CAGGWGGAHYF. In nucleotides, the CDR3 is TGTGCCGGCGGATGGGGGGGTGCGCACTATTTT. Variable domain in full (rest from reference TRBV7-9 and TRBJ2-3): DTGVSQNPRHKITKRGQNVTFRCDPISEHNRLYWYRQTLGQGPEFLTYFQNEAQLEKSRLLSDRFSAERPKGSFSTLEIQRTEQGDSAMYLCAGGWGGAHYFGPGTRLTVL.

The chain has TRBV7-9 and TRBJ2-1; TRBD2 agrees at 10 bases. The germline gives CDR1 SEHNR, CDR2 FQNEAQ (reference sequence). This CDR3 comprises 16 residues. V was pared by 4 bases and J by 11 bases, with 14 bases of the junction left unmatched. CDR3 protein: CASSYSSGRSGDKQFF. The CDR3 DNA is TGTGCCAGCAGCTACTCTAGCGGGAGATCCGGCGACAAGCAGTTCTTC.

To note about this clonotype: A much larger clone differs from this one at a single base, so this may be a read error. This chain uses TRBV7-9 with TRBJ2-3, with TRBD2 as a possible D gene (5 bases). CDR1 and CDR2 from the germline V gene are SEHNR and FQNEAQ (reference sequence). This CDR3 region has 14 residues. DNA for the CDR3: TGTGCCAGCAGCTTAGTACCCGGGGAGCAGTTTTTTGGATTT. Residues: CASSLVPGEQFFGF.

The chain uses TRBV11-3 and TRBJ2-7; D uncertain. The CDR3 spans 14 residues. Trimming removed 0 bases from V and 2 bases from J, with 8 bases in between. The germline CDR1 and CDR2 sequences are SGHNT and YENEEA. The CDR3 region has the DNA TGTGCCAGCAGCTTAGACATAGGAGCCTACGAGCAGTACTTC. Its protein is CASSLDIGAYEQYF.

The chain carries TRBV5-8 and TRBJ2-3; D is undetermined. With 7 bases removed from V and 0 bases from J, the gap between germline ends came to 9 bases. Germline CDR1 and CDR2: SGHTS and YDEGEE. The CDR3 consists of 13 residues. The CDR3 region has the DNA TGTGCCAGCGGCGACGCTAGCACAGATACGCAGTATTTT. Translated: CASGDASTDTQYF. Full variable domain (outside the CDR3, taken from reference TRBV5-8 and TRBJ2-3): EAGVTQSPTHLIKTRGQQATLRCSPISGHTSVYWYQQALGLGLQFLLWYDEGEERNRGNFPPRFSGRQFPNYSSELNVNALELEDSALYLCASGDASTDTQYFGPGTRLTVL.

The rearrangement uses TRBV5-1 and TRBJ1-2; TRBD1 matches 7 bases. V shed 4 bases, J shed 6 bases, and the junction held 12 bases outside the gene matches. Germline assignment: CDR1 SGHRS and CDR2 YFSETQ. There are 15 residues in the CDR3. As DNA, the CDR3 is TGCGCCAGCAGCCCATACTCACAGGGGTTAGATGGCTACACCTTC. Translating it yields CASSPYSQGLDGYTF.

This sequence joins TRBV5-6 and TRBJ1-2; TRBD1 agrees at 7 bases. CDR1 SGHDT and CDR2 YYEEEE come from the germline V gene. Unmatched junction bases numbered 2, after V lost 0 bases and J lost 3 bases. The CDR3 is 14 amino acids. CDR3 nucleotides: TGTGCCAGCAGCTTGGAGAGGGGGCACTATGGCTACACCTTC. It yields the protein CASSLERGHYGYTF. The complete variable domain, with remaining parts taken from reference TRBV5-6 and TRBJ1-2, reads DAGVTQSPTHLIKTRGQQVTLRCSPKSGHDTVSWYQQALGQGPQFIFQYYEEEERQRGNFPDRFSGHQFPNYSSELNVNALLLGDSALYLCASSLERGHYGYTFGSGTRLTVV.

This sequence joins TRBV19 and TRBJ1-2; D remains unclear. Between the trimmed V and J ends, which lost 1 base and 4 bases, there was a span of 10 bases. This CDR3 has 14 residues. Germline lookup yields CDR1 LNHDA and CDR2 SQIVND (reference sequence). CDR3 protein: CASSIGGFGYGYTF. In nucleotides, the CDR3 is TGTGCCAGTAGTATAGGGGGTTTCGGCTATGGCTACACCTTC.

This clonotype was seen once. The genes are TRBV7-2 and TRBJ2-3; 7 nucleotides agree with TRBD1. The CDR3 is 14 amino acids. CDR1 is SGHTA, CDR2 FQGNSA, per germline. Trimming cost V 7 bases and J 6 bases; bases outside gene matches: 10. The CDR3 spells CASKPSGGVDTQYF. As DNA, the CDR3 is TGTGCCAGCAAGCCATCAGGGGGTGTGGATACGCAGTATTTT.

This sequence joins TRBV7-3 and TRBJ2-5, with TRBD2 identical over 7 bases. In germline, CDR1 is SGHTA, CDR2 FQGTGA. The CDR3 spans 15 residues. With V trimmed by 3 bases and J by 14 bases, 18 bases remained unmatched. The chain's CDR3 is CASSLGEGGYNSHYF. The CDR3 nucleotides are TGTGCCAGCAGCTTGGGGGAGGGCGGCTATAATTCACACTACTTC.

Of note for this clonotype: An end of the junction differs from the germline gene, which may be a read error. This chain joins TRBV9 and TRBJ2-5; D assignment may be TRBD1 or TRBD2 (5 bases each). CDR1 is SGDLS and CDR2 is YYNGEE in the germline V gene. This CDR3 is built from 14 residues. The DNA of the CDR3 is TGTGCCACCAGCGGAAGCAGTACAGAGGACAAGTACTACTTC. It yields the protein CATSGSSTEDKYYF. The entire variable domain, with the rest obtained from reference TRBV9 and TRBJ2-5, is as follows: DSGVTQTPKHLITATGQRVTLRCSPRSGDLSVYWYQQSLDQGLQFLIQYYNGEERAKGNILERFSAQQFPDLHSELNLSSLELGDSALYFCATSGSSTEDKYYFGPGTRLLVL.

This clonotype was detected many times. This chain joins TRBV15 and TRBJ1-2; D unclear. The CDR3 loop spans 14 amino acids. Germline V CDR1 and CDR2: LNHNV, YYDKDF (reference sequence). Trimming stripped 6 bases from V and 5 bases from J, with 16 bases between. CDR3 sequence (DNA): TGTGCCACCAGGGGGTCCGGGGATCCTTATGGCTACACCTTC. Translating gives CATRGSGDPYGYTF. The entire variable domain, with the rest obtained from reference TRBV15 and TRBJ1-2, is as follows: DAMVIQNPRYQVTQFGKPVTLSCSQTLNHNVMYWYQQKSSQAPKLLFHYYDKDFNNEADTPDNFQSRRPNTSFCFLDIRSPGLGDTAMYLCATRGSGDPYGYTFGSGTRLTVV.

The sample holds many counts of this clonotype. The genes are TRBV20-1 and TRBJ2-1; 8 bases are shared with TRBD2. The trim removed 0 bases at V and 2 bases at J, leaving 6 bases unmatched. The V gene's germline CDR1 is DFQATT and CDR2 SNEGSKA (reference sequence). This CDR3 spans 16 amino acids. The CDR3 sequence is CSARDSSGQTYNEQFF. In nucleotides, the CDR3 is TGCAGTGCTAGAGATTCTAGCGGGCAGACCTACAATGAGCAGTTCTTC.

CDR3 sequence: CASSESYSNQPQHKLFF. The DNA of the CDR3 is TGTGCCAGCAGTGAGTCGTATAGCAATCAGCCCCAGCATAAACTGTTTTTT. The V and J genes are TRBV2 and TRBJ1-4; D is undetermined. V lost 3 bases, J lost 11 bases, and 25 bases lay in between. Germline V gene lookup returns CDR1 SNHLY and CDR2 FYNNEI. The CDR3 is 17 residues long.

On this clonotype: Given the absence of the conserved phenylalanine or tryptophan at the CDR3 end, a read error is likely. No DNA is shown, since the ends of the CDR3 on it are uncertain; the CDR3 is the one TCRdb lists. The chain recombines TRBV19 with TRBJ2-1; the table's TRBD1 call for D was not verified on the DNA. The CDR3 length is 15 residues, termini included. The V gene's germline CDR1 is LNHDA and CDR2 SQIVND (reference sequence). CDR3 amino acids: CASSRTTRVEQFFVP.

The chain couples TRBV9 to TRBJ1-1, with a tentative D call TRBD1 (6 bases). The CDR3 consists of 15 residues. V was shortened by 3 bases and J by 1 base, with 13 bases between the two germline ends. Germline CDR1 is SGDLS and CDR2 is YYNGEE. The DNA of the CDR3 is TGTGCCAGCAGCGGAGCTGGGACAAGGAACACTGAAGCTTTCTTT. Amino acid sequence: CASSGAGTRNTEAFF.

The CDR3 DNA is TGTGCCAGCAGCCACGCTAGCGGGACCGCTGGGGCCAACCAGTTCTTC. Encoded protein: CASSHASGTAGANQFF. J is TRBJ2-1 and V is TRBV7-9; 9 nucleotides align to TRBD2. This CDR3 has 16 amino acids. Germline V gene sequence: CDR1 SEHNR, CDR2 FQNEAQ (reference sequence). J was trimmed by 13 bases and V by 5 bases; bases with no gene match: 18.

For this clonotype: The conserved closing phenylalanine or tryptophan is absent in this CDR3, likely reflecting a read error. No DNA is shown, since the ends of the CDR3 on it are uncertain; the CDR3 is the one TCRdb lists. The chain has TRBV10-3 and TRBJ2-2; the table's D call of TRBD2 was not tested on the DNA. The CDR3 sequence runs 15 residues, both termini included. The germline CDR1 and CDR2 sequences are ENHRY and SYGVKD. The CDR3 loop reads CAISIRRGFTGEMYY.

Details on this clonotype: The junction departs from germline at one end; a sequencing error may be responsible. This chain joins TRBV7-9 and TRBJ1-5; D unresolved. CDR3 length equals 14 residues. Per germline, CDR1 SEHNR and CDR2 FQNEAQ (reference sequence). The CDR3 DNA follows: TGTGCCAGCAGCGTGTCGTATAGCAATCGGCGCCAGGATTTT. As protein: CASSVSYSNRRQDF. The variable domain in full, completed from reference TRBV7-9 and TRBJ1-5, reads DTGVSQNPRHKITKRGQNVTFRCDPISEHNRLYWYRQTLGQGPEFLTYFQNEAQLEKSRLLSDRFSAERPKGSFSTLEIQRTEQGDSAMYLCASSVSYSNRRQDFGDGTRLSIL.

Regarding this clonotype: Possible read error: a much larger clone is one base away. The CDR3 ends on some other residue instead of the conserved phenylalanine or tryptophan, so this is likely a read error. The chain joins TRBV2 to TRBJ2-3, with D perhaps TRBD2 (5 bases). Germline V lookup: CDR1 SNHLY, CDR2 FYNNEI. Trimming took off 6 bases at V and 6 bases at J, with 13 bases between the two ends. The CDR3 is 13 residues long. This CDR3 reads CASRGSPADTQYS. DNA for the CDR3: TGTGCCAGCAGAGGGAGCCCCGCGGATACGCAGTATTCT.

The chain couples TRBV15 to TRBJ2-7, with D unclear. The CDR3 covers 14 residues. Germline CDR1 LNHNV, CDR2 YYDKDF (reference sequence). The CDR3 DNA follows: TGTGCCACAAGCAGGACGGCCGGAACGTACGAGCAGTACGTC. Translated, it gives CATSRTAGTYEQYV.